Listed below are T cell receptor beta chains from one sample, sequenced in a study of cytomegalovirus exposure and HLA in healthy donors. Clones were read by immunoSEQ multiplex PCR, and TCRdb kept only the in-frame ones, dropping some. Counted here are under 150,000 clones, 80% occurring once; the ten biggest clones make up roughly 4%. The sequencing sample was made of PBMCs. The source of these receptors is a woman aged 40 to 50 in good health and CMV-seronegative. Each CDR3 is given with its conserved first and last residue.

>TRBV13|TRBJ1-1
CASSLPTGGTEAFF
>TRBV7-2|TRBJ1-5
CASSLIAGERNQPQHF
>TRBV9|TRBJ1-2
CASSVGSGQGGYTF
>TRBV15|TRBJ2-3
CATSSFPPGTSRDTQYF
>TRBV2|TRBJ1-1
CASSEGGKNTEAFF
>TRBV19|TRBJ2-7
CASSLQGADYEQYF
>TRBV5-8|TRBJ2-7
CASSLSRDGTGFYEQYF
>TRBV9|TRBJ2-3
CASSATANGWDTQYF
>TRBV9|TRBJ1-3
CASSVNRGHTIYF
>TRBV7-9|TRBJ1-1
CASSETTGGWTEAFF
>TRBV7-8|TRBJ1-1
CASSPSRIAIVSEAFF